This T cell receptor (beta chain) is drawn from a study of shared clonotypes between healthy human individuals. Overall study findings and caveats: Represented genetic and exposure-history diversity was restricted by having few donors.

In regard to this clone: Its antigen is undetermined.

The CDR3 has 13 residues. Germline V gene lookup returns CDR1 GTSNPN and CDR2 SVGIG (reference sequence). V lost 0 bases and J 4 bases, leaving 9 bases between the germline ends. The test was conducted at deep level. The repertoire was sequenced with immunoSEQ multiplex PCR; TCRdb's copy has only in-frame clones and lacks some. The data hold 1,500,000 or so clones, with over 95% observed a single time. The receptor comes from a man between 25 and 39 years old in good health. V usage is TRBV30 and J usage is TRBJ1-1; perhaps TRBD1 as D (5 bases). Sequenced sample: naive CD4+ T cells sorted from blood. As for subset: CD45RA+ positively selected. CDR3: CAWSVGEGTEAFF. The CDR3 DNA is TGTGCCTGGAGTGTGGGGGAAGGCACTGAAGCTTTCTTT.